The following is a T cell receptor (beta chain) sequence with its context. Other DNA variants within this sample encode the same CDR3. The CDR3 consists of 15 residues. Unmatched junction bases numbered 2, after V lost 0 bases and J lost 1 base. Germline V gives CDR1 SGHRS, CDR2 YFSETQ. Per the original data handling: The authors estimated nucleated cell counts from reference gene primer amplification. Data came from immunoSEQ multiplex PCR; TCRdb stores just in-frame clones and leaves some out. V and J calls and clone size are given by that table; D and trimming were obtained from the DNA. The sample records 250,000 to 300,000 clones, more than 80% being singletons. These data come from a study of blood T cell repertoires in COVID-19. Study details: Both acute and convalescent COVID-19 samples were obtained from the United States, Italy and Spain.

The receptor was derived from a woman between 40 and 50 years old with acute or convalescent COVID-19. The V and J genes are TRBV5-1 and TRBJ1-1; 8 positions match TRBD1. The sequenced material came from peripheral blood. The CDR3 loop is CASSLGDRRNTEAFF. The CDR3 nucleotides read TGCGCCAGCAGCTTGGGGGACAGGCGGAACACTGAAGCTTTCTTT.